This TCR beta chain was recorded in a study of CD8 T cells in ankylosing spondylitis. Study-level points and caveats: Previous work reported some of these motif variants in the synovial fluid and blood of reactive arthritis. Clones linked to disease were reported to show significant enrichment in matched ankylosing spondylitis synovial fluid.

TCRdb redid the calling of the 5' RACE reads with MiXCR, one entry per CDR3 protein. The table has 200,000 to 250,000 distinct CDR3 sequences, roughly a tenth seen once; the top ten hold roughly a fifth. This clonotype was detected ten times or more. The target antigen is unknown. This CDR3 has 14 amino acids. The junction had 5 bases not matched to a gene; V was cut back by 1 base and J by 3 bases. The V gene's germline CDR1 is DFQATT and CDR2 SNEGSKA (reference sequence). The V call is TRBV20-1, the J call TRBJ2-7, with 8 bases that match TRBD2. The TCR sequence derives from a male donor with ankylosing spondylitis or in good health (not recorded which). Sequences were obtained from blood, either unsorted or a sorted T cell fraction (not recorded which). The CDR3 bases are TGCAGTGCTAGAGGGGTTCTAGCGGGCTACGAGCAGTACTTC. Amino acids: CSARGVLAGYEQYF.